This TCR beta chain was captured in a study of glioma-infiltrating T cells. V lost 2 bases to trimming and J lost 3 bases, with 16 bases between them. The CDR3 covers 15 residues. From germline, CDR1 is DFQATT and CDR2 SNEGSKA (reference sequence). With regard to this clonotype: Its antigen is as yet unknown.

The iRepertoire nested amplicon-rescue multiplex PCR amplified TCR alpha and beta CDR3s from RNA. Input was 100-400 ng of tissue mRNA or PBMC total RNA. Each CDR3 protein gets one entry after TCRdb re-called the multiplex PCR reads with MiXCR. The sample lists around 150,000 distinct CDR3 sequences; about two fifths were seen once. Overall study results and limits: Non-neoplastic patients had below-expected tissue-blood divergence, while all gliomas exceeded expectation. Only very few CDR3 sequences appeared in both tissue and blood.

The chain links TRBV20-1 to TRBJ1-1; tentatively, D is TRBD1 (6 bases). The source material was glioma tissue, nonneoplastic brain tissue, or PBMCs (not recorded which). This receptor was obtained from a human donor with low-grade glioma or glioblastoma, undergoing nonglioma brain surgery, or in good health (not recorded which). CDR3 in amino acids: CSARLPGARDTEAFF. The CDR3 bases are TGCAGTGCTAGACTTCCGGGGGCGAGGGACACTGAAGCTTTCTTT.